Below, one T cell receptor beta chain is given with its context. This record comes from a study of blood T cell repertoires in COVID-19. CDR1 is SGHKS, CDR2 YYEKEE, per germline (reference sequence). The CDR3 spans 14 residues. V shed 5 bases, J shed 4 bases, and the junction held 7 bases outside the gene matches. Individuals drawn from around 24 US areas were roughly 18 to 100 years old. Cohort allocation depended upon clinical history that participants reported. A COVID-19 case was met by exposed participants within 2 weeks before study entry. The assay was immunoSEQ multiplex PCR, and TCRdb's table has in-frame clones only and misses some. The sample holds some 300,000 clones, over 85% seen once.

The rearrangement joins TRBV5-5 to TRBJ2-3, with 7 positions matching TRBD1. The TCR comes from a woman in her 50s who had been exposed to COVID-19. Material for sequencing was PBMCs or T cells enriched from blood (not recorded which). The CDR3 here is CASSGDSAPDTQYF. CDR3 sequence (DNA): TGTGCCAGCAGTGGGGACAGCGCGCCAGATACGCAGTATTTT.